The 27 T cell receptor beta chains in this list originate from one sample, sequenced in a study of shared clonotypes between healthy human individuals. Libraries were prepared by immunoSEQ multiplex PCR; TCRdb keeps only in-frame clonotypes and omits some of them. The sample holds approximately 1.5 million clones; 98% are singletons and the top ten take 0.36%. Sequences were obtained from naive CD4+ T cells sorted from blood. Subset noted: CD45RA+ positively selected. All receptors come from a young man in good health.

The chain is built from TRBV11-2 and TRBJ2-2; 10 bases agree with TRBD2. CDR1 and CDR2 from the germline V gene are SGHAT and FQNNGV. Unmatched junction bases numbered 4, after V lost 2 bases and J lost 4 bases. CDR3 length: 16 amino acids. CDR3 loop: CASSLTTSGITGELFF. CDR3 in DNA: TGTGCCAGCAGCTTAACTACTAGCGGGATCACCGGGGAGCTGTTTTTT. Full variable domain (missing parts from reference TRBV11-2 and TRBJ2-2): EAGVAQSPRYKIIEKRQSVAFWCNPISGHATLYWYQQILGQGPKLLIQFQNNGVVDDSQLPKDRFSAERLKGVDSTLKIQPAKLEDSAVYLCASSLTTSGITGELFFGEGSRLTVL.

This sequence joins TRBV7-9 and TRBJ2-2; the match to TRBD2 covers 9 bases. The CDR3 runs 16 residues. J was trimmed by 2 bases and V by 6 bases; bases with no gene match: 7. Germline CDR1 is SEHNR and CDR2 is FQNEAQ (reference sequence). The CDR3 DNA follows: TGTGCCAGCAGTCGATCCGGGACTAGCAACACCGGGGAGCTGTTTTTT. Translating gives CASSRSGTSNTGELFF.

The chain couples TRBV10-3 to TRBJ2-7, with 7 bases that match TRBD2. J was trimmed by 2 bases and V by 6 bases; bases with no gene match: 4. Germline assignment: CDR1 ENHRY and CDR2 SYGVKD. This CDR3 has 13 residues. The chain's CDR3 is CAISPGTTYEQYF. The CDR3 DNA sequence: TGTGCCATCAGCCCCGGGACTACCTACGAGCAGTACTTC.

The V gene is TRBV28, the J gene TRBJ2-7, with 10 bases that match TRBD2. Per the germline V gene, CDR1 is MDHEN and CDR2 is SYDVKM. V lost 8 bases and J lost 1; bases outside the gene matches: 11. CDR3 size: 16 residues. In DNA form, the CDR3 reads TGTGCCAGCTCACCCCCTAGCGGGAGTTTATCCTACGAGCAGTACTTC. Amino acids: CASSPPSGSLSYEQYF.

With regard to this clone: The same CDR3 also results from other DNA sequences found in this sample. The chain couples TRBV7-2 to TRBJ2-7, with D perhaps matching TRBD1 or TRBD2 (6 bases each). This CDR3 contains 12 residues. CDR1 is SGHTA, CDR2 FQGNSA, per germline. The ends were cut back, 5 bases at V and 4 bases at J, with 9 bases in the middle. The CDR3 reads CASSQGGYEQYF. The CDR3 DNA is TGTGCCAGCAGCCAAGGGGGGTACGAGCAGTACTTC.

The chain recombines TRBV7-9 with TRBJ2-7; a possible D gene is TRBD1 (6 bases). CDR1 is SEHNR, CDR2 FQNEAQ, per germline (reference sequence). V was clipped by 5 bases and J by 3 bases, with 20 bases between them. The CDR3 runs to 16 residues. This chain's CDR3 is CASSPAWGLSNYEQYF. The DNA of the CDR3 is TGTGCCAGCAGCCCGGCCTGGGGGCTAAGTAACTACGAGCAGTACTTC.

V is TRBV6-1 and J is TRBJ2-7; D is undetermined. V shed 5 bases and J shed 5 bases, with 10 bases lying between them. The CDR3 extends over 12 amino acids. Germline CDR1 reads MNHNS; CDR2 reads SASEGT. The CDR3 region is CASSLVPNEQYF. The CDR3 DNA sequence: TGTGCCAGCAGTTTAGTTCCCAACGAGCAGTACTTC.

The chain is built from TRBV9 and TRBJ2-4, with 9 bases aligning to TRBD2. From germline, CDR1 is SGDLS and CDR2 YYNGEE. V was clipped by 0 bases and J by 0 bases; unmatched bases: 10. The CDR3 spans 19 residues. CDR3 DNA sequence: TGTGCCAGCAGCGTAGGGGTAGCGGGAGTAGGTGGAGCCAAAAACATTCAGTACTTC. Amino acids: CASSVGVAGVGGAKNIQYF. The full variable domain, its missing parts supplied by reference TRBV9 and TRBJ2-4, is DSGVTQTPKHLITATGQRVTLRCSPRSGDLSVYWYQQSLDQGLQFLIQYYNGEERAKGNILERFSAQQFPDLHSELNLSSLELGDSALYFCASSVGVAGVGGAKNIQYFGAGTRLSVL.

The chain carries TRBV18 and TRBJ1-5, with D possibly matching TRBD1 (5 bases). Trimming removed 3 bases at V and 4 bases at J, with 10 bases between. There are 14 residues in the CDR3. CDR1 and CDR2 from the germline V gene are KGHSH and LQKENI. CDR3 in amino acids: CASSPWDGNQPQHF. The CDR3 nucleotides are TGTGCCAGCTCACCGTGGGACGGGAATCAGCCCCAGCATTTT.

The rearrangement joins TRBV30 to TRBJ1-1; 7 bases agree with TRBD1. Germline assignment: CDR1 GTSNPN and CDR2 SVGIG (reference sequence). The CDR3 sequence is 12 residues long. The ends lost 0 bases at V and 11 bases at J; junction bases unmatched: 6. This CDR3 reads CAWSVRQGVAFF. The CDR3 DNA is TGTGCCTGGAGTGTACGTCAGGGGGTCGCTTTCTTT.

The chain joins TRBV9 to TRBJ2-1; 13 nucleotides line up with TRBD2. The CDR3 runs 17 residues. Per germline, CDR1 SGDLS and CDR2 YYNGEE. Trimming at V came to 4 bases and at J to 4 bases, leaving 8 bases not matched to a gene. The CDR3 bases are TGTGCCAGCAGCCGGAGGACTAGCGGGAGTGGGTACAATGAGCAGTTCTTC. This translates into CASSRRTSGSGYNEQFF.

Written as DNA, the CDR3 is TGTGCCAGCAGTTACTCGAGGGCAGGCGCTGAAGCTTTCTTT. Translated, it gives CASSYSRAGAEAFF. V is TRBV6-5 and J is TRBJ1-1; D gene uncertain. Germline V gives CDR1 MNHEY, CDR2 SVGAGI. CDR3 length equals 14 residues. V lost 0 bases and J 6 bases, leaving 11 bases between the germline ends.

The gene calls are TRBV14 and TRBJ2-1; D unclear. Trimming took 0 bases from V and 5 from J, leaving 11 bases between them. Per germline, CDR1 SGHDN and CDR2 FVKESK. The CDR3 extends over 15 amino acids. CDR3 region: CASSQDRQWDNEQFF. In nucleotides, the CDR3 is TGTGCCAGCAGCCAAGATCGGCAGTGGGACAATGAGCAGTTCTTC.

The chain carries TRBV5-1 and TRBJ2-2; D uncertain. In germline, CDR1 is SGHRS, CDR2 YFSETQ. CDR3 length: 14 amino acids. V lost 0 bases and J lost 4, with 7 bases in between. In DNA, the CDR3 is TGCGCCAGCAGCTTGGGTTCGTTCACCGGGGAGCTGTTTTTT. Its translation: CASSLGSFTGELFF.

The chain couples TRBV9 to TRBJ2-7, with 8 bases aligning to TRBD2. With 0 bases clipped from V and 5 bases from J, the junction kept 7 bases outside the gene matches. Germline V gene data show CDR1 as SGDLS and CDR2 as YYNGEE. There are 15 residues in the CDR3. CDR3 nucleotides: TGTGCCAGCAGCGTAGGGATAGCGGGAATCCACGAGCAGTACTTC. Translation gives CASSVGIAGIHEQYF. Full variable domain (outside the CDR3, taken from reference TRBV9 and TRBJ2-7): DSGVTQTPKHLITATGQRVTLRCSPRSGDLSVYWYQQSLDQGLQFLIQYYNGEERAKGNILERFSAQQFPDLHSELNLSSLELGDSALYFCASSVGIAGIHEQYFGPGTRLTVT.

The J gene is TRBJ2-1, the V gene TRBV11-2; D is ambiguous. CDR3 size: 11 residues. Trimming removed 5 bases from V and 8 bases from J, with 7 bases in between. Germline CDR1 SGHAT, CDR2 FQNNGV. The CDR3 region has the DNA TGTGCCAGCAGCCTATTCTATGAGCAGTTCTTC. Translating gives CASSLFYEQFF.

This clone was seen only once. V and J are TRBV5-5 and TRBJ1-1; the D is unclear. The CDR3 extends over 12 amino acids. Germline lookup yields CDR1 SGHKS and CDR2 YYEKEE (reference sequence). Trimming stripped 3 bases from V and 7 bases from J, with 10 bases between. The CDR3 region is CASSSRHGEAFF. DNA of the CDR3: TGTGCCAGCAGCTCTCGACATGGTGAAGCTTTCTTT.

The V call is TRBV11-2, the J call TRBJ2-1, with 7 bases aligning to TRBD2. The junction had 7 bases not matched to a gene; V was cut back by 4 bases and J by 4 bases. Germline V gene lookup returns CDR1 SGHAT and CDR2 FQNNGV. The CDR3 covers 15 residues. The chain's CDR3 is CASSSPGTTYNEQFF. CDR3 coding DNA: TGTGCCAGCAGCTCCCCCGGGACTACTTACAATGAGCAGTTCTTC.

The chain recombines TRBV5-6 with TRBJ2-7, with TRBD1 matching 11 bases. V gave up 4 bases and J gave up 3 bases; unmatched junction bases: 6. The CDR3 is 15 amino acids. Looked up from germline, CDR1 is SGHDT and CDR2 is YYEEEE. The CDR3 sequence is CASSLLGQGVYEQYF. The CDR3 coding sequence is TGTGCCAGCAGCCTCTTGGGACAGGGGGTCTACGAGCAGTACTTC.

The J gene is TRBJ2-3, the V gene TRBV5-4, with 10 bases that match TRBD2. With 4 bases clipped from V and 4 bases from J, the junction kept 9 bases outside the gene matches. Per the germline V gene, CDR1 is SGHNT and CDR2 is YYREEE (reference sequence). This CDR3 has 16 residues. CDR3 bases: TGTGCCAGCAGCAGGCGGCTAGCGGGAGATTCAGATACGCAGTATTTT. Protein sequence: CASSRRLAGDSDTQYF.

J is TRBJ2-3 and V is TRBV5-4; possible D gene TRBD2, 5 bases. The germline gives CDR1 SGHNT, CDR2 YYREEE (reference sequence). This CDR3 contains 15 residues. Trimming removed 4 bases from V and 5 bases from J, with 17 bases in between. CDR3 sequence reads: CASSLRRGSIDTQYF. In DNA, the CDR3 is TGTGCCAGCAGCCTACGACGGGGATCAATAGATACGCAGTATTTT.

The genes are TRBV4-1 and TRBJ2-3; 10 nucleotides agree with TRBD2. The junction had 19 bases not matched to a gene; V was cut back by 1 base and J by 6 bases. The CDR3 loop spans 20 amino acids. Germline V gives CDR1 MGHRA, CDR2 YSYEKL. CDR3 residues: CASSQVPNGLAGVVVDTQYF. CDR3 DNA sequence: TGCGCCAGCAGCCAAGTACCTAATGGGCTAGCGGGAGTGGTCGTTGATACGCAGTATTTT.

This clone appeared a single time. The genes are TRBV9 and TRBJ2-1; D uncertain. V was trimmed by 3 bases and J by 0 bases, leaving 10 bases between them. Germline V gene data show CDR1 as SGDLS and CDR2 as YYNGEE. The length of the CDR3 is 15 residues. CDR3 nucleotides: TGTGCCAGCAGCGCCCAACAGAGCTCCTACAATGAGCAGTTCTTC. Its protein is CASSAQQSSYNEQFF.

J is TRBJ2-3 and V is TRBV27; TRBD2 aligns across 11 bases. This CDR3 comprises 16 residues. Germline V gene data show CDR1 as MNHEY and CDR2 as SMNVEV (reference sequence). J lost 2 bases, V lost 4 bases, and 5 bases had no gene match. DNA of the CDR3: TGTGCCAGCAGTTACATAGCGGGAGGGTCCACAGATACGCAGTATTTT. This encodes CASSYIAGGSTDTQYF.

The chain employs TRBV5-1 and TRBJ2-7, with 15 bases lining up with TRBD2. Germline CDR1 SGHRS, CDR2 YFSETQ. Trimming removed 4 bases from V and 5 bases from J; junction bases left unmatched: 4. CDR3 length: 15 amino acids. The CDR3 DNA follows: TGCGCCAGCAGCCGGGGACTAGCGGGAGGTGACGAGCAGTACTTC. Protein product: CASSRGLAGGDEQYF.

The chain has TRBV10-3 and TRBJ2-6; D call uncertain. V lost 0 bases to trimming and J lost 0 bases, with 6 bases between them. Per germline, CDR1 ENHRY and CDR2 SYGVKD. CDR3 length equals 16 residues. Written as DNA, the CDR3 is TGTGCCATCAGTGAGTCGAGTCACTCTGGGGCCAACGTCCTGACTTTC. As protein: CAISESSHSGANVLTF.

The chain employs TRBV6-1 and TRBJ2-3; unclear D gene. The germline V and J ends were trimmed by 3 bases and 4 bases, with 20 bases remaining between them. This CDR3 is 17 amino acids long. Germline-derived CDR1 and CDR2 are MNHNS and SASEGT. The CDR3 here is CASSDPLLGRRSDTQYF. In DNA form, the CDR3 reads TGTGCCAGCAGTGATCCGCTTTTGGGAAGACGTTCAGATACGCAGTATTTT.